This T cell receptor (beta chain) was retrieved from a study of OX40 agonist ivuxolimab in advanced cancers. About the research overall: Enrollees could have had prior anti-PD-1, anti-PD-L1 or anti-CTLA-4 therapy, which around 40% had received.

Study conclusions and caveats: On average, CD8+ T cells had more expanded clones than CD4+. A proportion of nonresponders additionally exhibited low normalized T-cell clonal expansion. At 0.1 to 3.0 mg/kg and by week 6, clonal expansion occurred in CD4+ and CD8+ blood T cells.

The ends lost 1 base at V and 7 bases at J; junction bases unmatched: 2. Germline V gene data show CDR1 as SGHVS and CDR2 as FNYEAQ. The CDR3 has 13 amino acids. As to this clone: Its antigen is unidentified.

Clones were sequenced by immunoSEQ multiplex PCR, and TCRdb holds only the in-frame ones, with some missing. This sample carries tens of thousands of clones, about 91% of them seen once, and the ten largest clones take roughly 0.59%. The V gene is TRBV7-6, the J gene TRBJ2-5; 8 positions match TRBD2. The material sequenced was CD4+ or CD8+ T cells sorted from blood, taken in a trial of the OX40 agonist ivuxolimab. The receptor's source is an adult with an advanced solid tumor such as melanoma, head and neck, liver or kidney cancer. The CDR3 loop is CASSLGAGGTQYF. CDR3 DNA: TGTGCCAGCAGCTTAGGGGCGGGGGGGACCCAGTACTTC.